The 27 T cell receptor beta chains reported below all come from one sample, sequenced in a study of technical replicates of blood from a handful of donors. TCRdb keeps only in-frame clones here, not all; method: immunoSEQ multiplex PCR. The sample has approximately 81,000 clones; around 95% are singletons. The source material was T cells isolated from PBMCs. Receptors originate from a human donor in good health.

V is TRBV6-6 and J is TRBJ2-6, with D possibly being TRBD1 (5 bases). Germline lookup yields CDR1 MNHNY and CDR2 SVGAGI (reference sequence). The germline V and J ends were trimmed by 7 bases and 4 bases, with 14 bases remaining between them. The CDR3 loop spans 15 amino acids. DNA of the CDR3: TGTGCCAGCAAACTCAGGGTTTCAGGGGCCAACGTCCTGACTTTC. Translated, it gives CASKLRVSGANVLTF.

The chain employs TRBV5-1 and TRBJ2-2; 15 bases line up with TRBD2. There are 16 residues in the CDR3. Trimming cost V 6 bases and J 7 bases; bases outside gene matches: 7. CDR1 is SGHRS, CDR2 YFSETQ, per germline. Here the CDR3 reads CASTGLAGGPGGELFF. In DNA form, the CDR3 reads TGCGCCAGCACTGGACTAGCGGGAGGGCCAGGCGGGGAGCTGTTTTTT.

This chain links TRBV7-3 with TRBJ2-7, with 9 bases identical to TRBD2. This CDR3 is 14 amino acids long. CDR1 is SGHTA, CDR2 FQGTGA, per germline. The trim removed 5 bases at V and 3 bases at J, leaving 5 bases unmatched. CDR3 bases: TGTGCCAGCAGCGCGACTAGCGGAGGCTACGAGCAGTACTTC. Translating it yields CASSATSGGYEQYF.

CDR3 nucleotide sequence: TGCGCCAGCAGCTTGGGGCTAGCGGCCGCCTACGAGCAGTACTTC. Translation gives CASSLGLAAAYEQYF. The chain is built from TRBV5-1 and TRBJ2-7; TRBD2 matches 7 bases. The ends lost 0 bases at V and 2 bases at J; junction bases unmatched: 5. The CDR3 is 15 residues long. Germline loops: CDR1 SGHRS, CDR2 YFSETQ. The complete variable domain, with remaining parts taken from reference TRBV5-1 and TRBJ2-7, reads KAGVTQTPRYLIKTRGQQVTLSCSPISGHRSVSWYQQTPGQGLQFLFEYFSETQRNKGNFPGRFSGRQFSNSRSEMNVSTLELGDSALYLCASSLGLAAAYEQYFGPGTRLTVT.

This chain connects TRBV9 to TRBJ2-2; 7 bases are a match to TRBD2. V shed 0 bases and J 7 bases; nucleotides not matched to a gene: 6. The CDR3 is 15 amino acids. Germline V gene data show CDR1 as SGDLS and CDR2 as YYNGEE. CDR3 region: CASSVGGSNSGELFF. DNA of the CDR3: TGTGCCAGCAGCGTAGGCGGGAGTAATAGCGGGGAGCTGTTTTTT.

The chain employs TRBV5-1 and TRBJ1-3; D remains unclear. This CDR3 is 13 amino acids long. CDR1 and CDR2 (germline): SGHRS, YFSETQ. The V end lost 5 bases, the J end lost 7 bases, and 13 bases lay between the germline ends. CDR3 protein: CASRGESQNTIYF. CDR3 coding DNA: TGCGCCAGCAGGGGAGAGTCCCAGAACACCATATATTTT.

The rearrangement uses TRBV6-1 and TRBJ2-7, with D perhaps matching TRBD2 (6 bases). This CDR3 is built from 15 residues. From germline, CDR1 is MNHNS and CDR2 SASEGT. The germline V and J ends were trimmed by 0 bases and 0 bases, with 9 bases remaining between them. The CDR3 bases are TGTGCCAGCAGTGAAGCAGGAGGGCCCTCCTACGAGCAGTACTTC. Residues: CASSEAGGPSYEQYF.

The chain couples TRBV5-5 to TRBJ1-1; D gene ambiguous. The CDR3 runs to 15 residues. Germline V CDR1 and CDR2: SGHKS, YYEKEE (reference sequence). V was trimmed by 2 bases and J by 0 bases, leaving 11 bases between them. The CDR3 loop reads CASSFSADLNTEAFF. The CDR3 coding sequence is TGTGCCAGCAGCTTTTCCGCAGATTTGAACACTGAAGCTTTCTTT.

The chain carries TRBV7-3 and TRBJ2-7; no definite D call. The CDR3 is 14 amino acids. Trimming pared 4 bases from V and 2 bases from J, leaving 12 bases between. Germline assignment: CDR1 SGHTA and CDR2 FQGTGA. The CDR3 protein is CASSSQTPPYEQYF. The CDR3 DNA reads as TGTGCCAGCAGCTCCCAGACTCCTCCCTACGAGCAGTACTTC. The entire variable domain, with the rest obtained from reference TRBV7-3 and TRBJ2-7, is as follows: GAGVSQTPSNKVTEKGKYVELRCDPISGHTALYWYRQSLGQGPEFLIYFQGTGAADDSGLPNDRFFAVRPEGSVSTLKIQRTERGDSAVYLCASSSQTPPYEQYFGPGTRLTVT.

The gene calls are TRBV20-1 and TRBJ2-7; D remains ambiguous. The CDR3 has 11 amino acids. Germline CDR1 is DFQATT and CDR2 is SNEGSKA (reference sequence). The germline V and J ends were trimmed by 4 bases and 2 bases, with 6 bases remaining between them. DNA for the CDR3: TGCAGTGCTACCCGCGCCTACGAGCAGTACTTC. This codes for CSATRAYEQYF.

The genes are TRBV27 and TRBJ2-1; TRBD2 might be the D (6 bases). Germline CDR1 is MNHEY and CDR2 is SMNVEV (reference sequence). CDR3 length: 16 amino acids. V lost 4 bases, J lost 5 bases, and 18 bases lay in between. CDR3 DNA: TGTGCCAGCAGTTACTCCGTAGGGGAGGTAAACAATGAGCAGTTCTTC. It encodes CASSYSVGEVNNEQFF.

This chain joins TRBV19 and TRBJ2-7; D might be TRBD1 (6 bases). Trimming removed 2 bases from V and 2 bases from J, with 16 bases in between. The germline CDR1 and CDR2 sequences are LNHDA and SQIVND (reference sequence). This CDR3 region has 16 residues. DNA for the CDR3: TGTGCCAGTAGTATAACCTACGGGACACCTACCTACGAGCAGTACTTC. It codes for CASSITYGTPTYEQYF.

This clone was recorded once. This chain uses TRBV6-5 with TRBJ2-7; TRBD1 matches 11 bases. The CDR3 is 15 amino acids. CDR1 and CDR2 (germline): MNHEY, SVGAGI. With V trimmed by 0 bases and J by 4 bases, 2 bases remained unmatched. CDR3 region: CASSYSGTGGYEQYF. CDR3 nucleotides: TGTGCCAGCAGTTACTCCGGGACAGGGGGTTACGAGCAGTACTTC.

V and J are TRBV11-3 and TRBJ2-7; D unclear. V was clipped by 10 bases and J by 1 base, with 14 bases between them. CDR3 length: 13 residues. From germline, CDR1 is SGHNT and CDR2 YENEEA. CDR3 sequence (DNA): TGTGCCACCATGAGCGAGACGTCCTACGAGCAGTACTTC. Amino acid sequence: CATMSETSYEQYF.

The table lists this clone with a count of one. The chain links TRBV5-4 to TRBJ2-1; D gene uncertain. Trimming stripped 2 bases from V and 6 bases from J, with 9 bases between. Germline lookup yields CDR1 SGHNT and CDR2 YYREEE (reference sequence). The CDR3 consists of 13 residues. The CDR3 nucleotides are TGTGCCAGCAGCTTTGGTACTGCCAATGAGCAGTTCTTC. Translating gives CASSFGTANEQFF.

The rearrangement links TRBV4-1 to TRBJ2-5; D call uncertain. This CDR3 has 13 residues. V was shortened by 1 base and J by 5 bases, with 8 bases between the two germline ends. Germline assignment: CDR1 MGHRA and CDR2 YSYEKL. The CDR3 reads CASSQVGLETQYF. Here the CDR3 DNA reads TGCGCCAGCAGCCAAGTCGGTTTGGAGACCCAGTACTTC.

The rearrangement joins TRBV4-1 to TRBJ2-7; 8 nucleotides align to TRBD1. This CDR3 contains 16 residues. CDR1 is MGHRA, CDR2 YSYEKL, per germline. With 1 base clipped from V and 5 bases from J, the junction kept 10 bases outside the gene matches. The CDR3 DNA is TGCGCCAGCAGCCAAGGGATTAGGACAGGGAAGGACGAGCAGTACTTC. Encoded protein: CASSQGIRTGKDEQYF.

This clone turned up a few times. The genes are TRBV30 and TRBJ1-4; 12 positions match TRBD1. The CDR3 consists of 15 residues. CDR1 is GTSNPN and CDR2 is SVGIG in the germline V gene (reference sequence). Trimming cost V 7 bases and J 8 bases; bases outside gene matches: 11. This CDR3 reads CASTGGQGAREKLFF. The CDR3 bases are TGTGCCTCAACTGGGGGACAGGGGGCGAGGGAAAAACTGTTTTTT. Filled out from reference TRBV30 and TRBJ1-4, the complete variable domain reads SQTIHQWPATLVQPVGSPLSLECTVEGTSNPNLYWYRQAAGRGLQLLFYSVGIGQISSEVPQNLSASRPQDRQFILSSKKLLLSDSGFYLCASTGGQGAREKLFFGSGTQLSVL.

This clone was detected once. The chain's CDR3 is CASSVSGKYTGELFF. CDR3 nucleotide sequence: TGTGCCAGCAGCGTAAGCGGGAAGTACACCGGGGAGCTGTTTTTT. The chain couples TRBV9 to TRBJ2-2; 7 bases are a match to TRBD2. Germline V gene data show CDR1 as SGDLS and CDR2 as YYNGEE. The CDR3 extends over 15 amino acids. Trimming removed 1 base from V and 3 bases from J; junction bases left unmatched: 3.

The chain is built from TRBV25-1 and TRBJ2-1; D possibly corresponds to TRBD1 (5 bases). The CDR3 contains 14 residues. Deletions cut 7 bases from V and 7 bases from J, with 17 bases between. Germline V gene sequence: CDR1 MGHDK, CDR2 SYGVNS. CDR3 in DNA: TGTGCCAGCAATTCTCCAGGGTTGACTAATGAGCAGTTCTTC. Protein: CASNSPGLTNEQFF. The complete variable domain, with remaining parts taken from reference TRBV25-1 and TRBJ2-1, reads EADIYQTPRYLVIGTGKKITLECSQTMGHDKMYWYQQDPGMELHLIHYSYGVNSTEKGDLSSESTVSRIRTEHFPLTLESARPSHTSQYLCASNSPGLTNEQFFGPGTRLTVL.

The CDR3 coding sequence is TGCGCCAGCAGTGAGTCCGGGTACGGGTACGAGCAGTACTTC. Its protein is CASSESGYGYEQYF. This rearrangement joins TRBV10-2 to TRBJ2-7; no reliable D call. This CDR3 has 14 amino acids. The V end was cut by 0 bases, the J end by 4 bases, with 10 bases between. CDR1 and CDR2 from the germline V gene are WSHSY and SAAADI.

CDR3 nucleotides: TGTGCCAGCCGCGCAGGCCCTAACTCTGGAAACACCATATATTTT. This sequence encodes CASRAGPNSGNTIYF. This sequence joins TRBV2 and TRBJ1-3; D is unclear. The germline V gene encodes CDR1 SNHLY and CDR2 FYNNEI. Trimming removed 8 bases from V and 0 bases from J, with 14 bases in between. This CDR3 is built from 15 residues.

The chain has TRBV9 and TRBJ2-7, with D possibly being TRBD2 (6 bases). The CDR3 spans 15 residues. The germline CDR1 and CDR2 sequences are SGDLS and YYNGEE. The V and J ends lost 3 bases and 3 bases respectively, with 16 bases between them. CDR3 residues: CASSARDSLGYEQYF. The DNA for the CDR3 is TGTGCCAGCAGCGCCCGGGACTCTCTAGGCTACGAGCAGTACTTC.

The V call is TRBV19, the J call TRBJ1-1; 7 bases are shared with TRBD1. This CDR3 has 14 residues. CDR1 and CDR2 from the germline V gene are LNHDA and SQIVND (reference sequence). With 4 bases clipped from V and 1 base from J, the junction kept 3 bases outside the gene matches. The CDR3 reads CASSTHRGNTEAFF. CDR3 nucleotides: TGTGCCAGTAGTACGCACAGGGGGAACACTGAAGCTTTCTTT.

J is TRBJ1-4 and V is TRBV5-1; D is ambiguous. CDR1 SGHRS and CDR2 YFSETQ come from the germline V gene. Trimming removed 5 bases at V and 5 bases at J, with 10 bases between. The CDR3 has 13 amino acids. The CDR3 loop reads CASRNAGNEKLFF. The CDR3 DNA reads as TGCGCCAGCAGGAATGCGGGAAATGAAAAACTGTTTTTT.

V usage is TRBV6-1 and J usage is TRBJ2-1; D is unresolved. V was pared by 0 bases and J by 0 bases, with 9 bases between. The germline V gene has CDR1 MNHNS and CDR2 SASEGT. The CDR3 is 16 residues long. The CDR3 DNA follows: TGTGCCAGCAGTGAAGCGCCGCCGAGCTCCTACAATGAGCAGTTCTTC. Its protein product is CASSEAPPSSYNEQFF.

The rearrangement links TRBV19 to TRBJ2-5, with D maybe TRBD1 (5 bases). The CDR3 loop spans 15 amino acids. Germline CDR1 reads LNHDA; CDR2 reads SQIVND (reference sequence). V shed 4 bases and J shed 2 bases, with 14 bases lying between them. CDR3 sequence: CASSTQGNRQETQYF. The CDR3 DNA sequence: TGTGCCAGTAGTACCCAGGGAAATCGACAAGAGACCCAGTACTTC.